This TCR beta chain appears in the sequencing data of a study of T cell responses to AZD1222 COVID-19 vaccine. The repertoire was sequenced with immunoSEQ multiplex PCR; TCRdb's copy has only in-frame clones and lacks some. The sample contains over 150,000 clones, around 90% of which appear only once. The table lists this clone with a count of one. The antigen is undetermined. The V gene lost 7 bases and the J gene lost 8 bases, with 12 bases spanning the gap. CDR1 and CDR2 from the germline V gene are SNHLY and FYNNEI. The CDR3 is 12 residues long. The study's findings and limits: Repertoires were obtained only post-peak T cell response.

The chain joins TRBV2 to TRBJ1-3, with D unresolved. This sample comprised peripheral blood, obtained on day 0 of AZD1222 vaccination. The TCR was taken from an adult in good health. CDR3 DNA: TGTGCCAGCACCGGCTACGACGACACCATATATTTT. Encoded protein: CASTGYDDTIYF.